The T cell receptor (beta chain) described here comes from a study of blood T cell repertoires in COVID-19. Germline V gene data show CDR1 as KGHSH and CDR2 as LQKENI. The CDR3 sequence is 15 residues long. Trimming pared 7 bases from V and 1 base from J, leaving 16 bases between. Only a few counts were recorded for this clone. Profiling relied on immunoSEQ multiplex PCR, and the TCRdb table lists in-frame clones only, not all of them. This repertoire shows some 70,000 clones, 81% found once; its top ten account for around 0.83%. The sequence was obtained from a woman aged 70 to 79 with acute or convalescent COVID-19. Sequencing was done on a sample of peripheral blood. The V call is TRBV18, the J call TRBJ2-5, with D possibly being TRBD2 (6 bases). CDR3 sequence: CASLPQRTIQETQYF. CDR3 coding DNA: TGTGCCAGCTTGCCACAAAGGACTATCCAAGAGACCCAGTACTTC.